This T cell receptor beta chain was observed in a study of cytomegalovirus exposure and HLA in healthy donors (dated by TCRdb to 2015 to 2018). Looking at the study overall: In an earlier analysis of 450 to 750 of the donors, under 300 Gb of sequence data and 100 million or so unique TCR beta sequences from about 179 million T cells were reported. About 280 gigabases of sequencing data and approximately 92 million unique TCR sequences made up an early release that covered some 640 HLA-typed donors. Of the roughly 400 genotyped donors, 70% to 90% were placed in the genetic ancestry cluster associated with self-reported Caucasian donors. The study aimed to test whether cataloging public T cell receptors could reveal signatures of past pathogen exposure. Using immunosequencing, the study profiled T cell repertoires from 500 to 800 subjects and related those repertoires to cytomegalovirus serostatus. Along with the approximately 700-subject first cohort, a separate validation cohort of over a hundred different subjects was used. To predict cytomegalovirus infection status, the study brought together high-throughput TCR immunosequencing, statistical association of individual TCRs with disease status, and machine learning. In a later analysis, previously published TCR beta repertoires from 550 to 750 donors were re-analyzed and high-resolution HLA genotyping was added so that TCR occurrence patterns could be studied. Rather than drawing on any new phenotypic data, the later analysis identified candidate immune exposures from TCR beta sequences and the way those sequences occurred across donors. To decide whether each TCR beta V gene segment behaved as functional or pseudogenic, an earlier analysis of some 600 of the donors relied on high-throughput TCR beta sequencing. Donor age, sex, ethnicity and CMV serostatus were compiled alongside the repertoire data. In a later genetic analysis, genome-wide SNP genotypes for about 65% of the roughly 670 donors were used, and that subset was treated as a discovery cohort. Every repertoire in the discovery cohort had been generated on one and the same sequencing platform. Both class I and class II loci were covered by HLA typing, at four-digit resolution. Typing coverage differed by locus: A, B, C, DRB1 and DQB1 were typed in about 620-640 donors, DQA1 in 500 to 550, DPA1 in 600 to 610, and DPB1 in 450 to 490. Because of strong linkage in the cohort, 4 to 6 DR-DQ haplotypes were treated as single units for association and clustering. Across about 380 genotyped donors of the cohort, an average of roughly 200,000 unique TCR beta nucleotide sequences per donor were sequenced, and roughly 18% of those sequences were non-productive. Summary of the overall study and its limitations: A later genetic analysis associated a missense DCLRE1C variant with V-gene and J-gene trimming of TCR beta chains, and an independent cohort replicated the association. Linkage disequilibrium might explain the correlated functional status among segregating V segments, but an unknown experimental factor could not be ruled out. Only TCR beta chains were sequenced in this cohort, and the absence of alpha or paired-chain data limited detectable features. CMV serostatus was the only immune exposure information available for the cohort. The classifier was reported to diagnose cytomegalovirus status with high specificity and sensitivity in both the original and validation cohorts. Because counts were too low, roughly 16 rarely observed V segments, including chromosome 9 orphons, were left out of the earlier analysis of about 500 of the donors. Most CMV-associated TCR beta chains appeared to be HLA-restricted in a later analysis, and the HLA associations seemed to be driven largely by CMV exposure. Most TCR sequences were seen in very few donors, while some public TCRs were found in many individuals. Several of the top co-occurrence clusters appeared to be linked to parvovirus B19, influenza, CMV and Epstein-Barr virus, according to a later analysis. A few of the identified cytomegalovirus-associated TCR beta chains were confirmed in vitro to be specific for cytomegalovirus antigens. In a later genetic analysis, fewer N-insertions in productive TCRs were reported among donors in an Asian-associated ancestry cluster than the roughly 700-donor mean. The study listed 164 TCR beta chains as associated with cytomegalovirus. The presence/absence analyses assumed that sequencing depth was roughly uniform across donors, and that assumption may not be true. Because the 87-base-pair reads could not distinguish some IMGT-functional V segments, including TRBV6-2 and TRBV6-3, those segments were excluded. When HLA alleles, especially DR and DQ, strongly co-occurred, attributing TCR associations to individual alleles was difficult. According to the authors, the approach could potentially be generalized to other disease states and immunological phenotypes. A later analysis found that HLA-associated TCR beta chains were more clonally expanded and had lower generation probabilities than equally common non-associated chains. Because HLA typing was missing for some donors at each locus, association tests included only the typed subset. Broadly in line with IMGT annotations, most TCR beta V segments showed up in productive rearrangements about 87% or about 30% of the time in an earlier analysis of 450 to 600 of the donors. In a later analysis, some 18,000 TCR beta sequences were associated with specific HLA alleles at a false discovery rate of 0.05. A later analysis found that TCR association rates varied across HLA loci, with DRB1 alleles showing the most associated TCRs and HLA-C alleles the fewest. The sequencing pipeline was judged likely to have produced a cluster of highly shared sequence variants as a technical artifact. A further reported finding was that TCR beta sequences accurately predicted the HLA-A and HLA-B alleles for most subjects in the first cohort.

A remark on this clone: Its antigen remains undetermined. No much larger clone exists at a distance of one base, and base qualities are not known.

The cohort consisted of some 730 healthy bone marrow donors. Cohort members were all nominally healthy when sampled, although unrecorded immune exposures were likely present. The donor tested CMV seropositive and was one of the 289 seropositive cohort members. A peripheral blood sample was provided by each donor, and peripheral blood mononuclear cells were used for TCR beta sequencing. Genomic DNA was extracted from the blood cell samples with the Qiagen DNeasy Blood Extraction Kit. CDR1 is given as SGHTA and CDR2 as FQGNSA, both from the germline V gene. Counted from cysteine to phenylalanine, this CDR3 has 16 amino acids. Of the read, only the CDR3 DNA is kept; its 48 bases are in frame from base 1. V was cut back by 5 bases and J by 1 base, leaving a gap of 14 bases between them. Preparation of the library involved the immunoSEQ multiplex PCR assay. A mixture of 60 forward primers for TCR Vbeta segments and 13 reverse primers for TCR Jbeta segments was used in the multiplex PCR. The CDR3 region of rearranged TCR beta genes was amplified from genomic DNA with a multiplex PCR assay. The Illumina HiSeq System was used to sequence the amplified TCR beta libraries as 87-base-pair reads. The authors' analysis ran thus. A later analysis tallied 75 million to 85 million unique TCR beta chains across the 666 repertoires, and some 12 million of those chains were shared by two or more donors. A nearest-neighbor algorithm error-corrected the raw reads and collapsed the reads into unique sequences, merging closely related sequences to remove PCR and sequencing errors. To assign V, D and J gene segments, CDR3 sequences were aligned to IMGT reference sequences. For a sequence to be retained, a match of at least six nucleotides was required to both a V gene segment and a J gene segment. A rearrangement was called productive if the CDR3 had no stop codons and remained in frame with V and J, and every other rearrangement was called non-productive. CDR3 was defined according to IMGT convention as the region running from the second conserved V-encoded cysteine to the conserved J-encoded phenylalanine. The earlier analysis of a few hundred of the donors excluded any sequence lacking an unambiguous match to a single V gene segment. An earlier analysis of 587 of the donors classified V segments as functional when productive rearrangements were above 56.7% and as segregating when the standard deviation between donors was above 5%. A statistical classification framework was built for diagnosing cytomegalovirus status from the catalog of TCR beta chain sequences. In a later analysis, TCR nucleotide sequences were compared against IMGT/GENE-DB human TR gene sequences so that V and J genes could be assigned. The TCRdist pipeline was used in a later analysis to assign CDR3 sequences and most-parsimonious VDJ recombination scenarios. A later analysis defined each TCR beta chain by its CDR3 amino acid sequence plus V-gene family, and excluded reads lacking a unique V-gene family. A later analysis removed several hundred highly shared, low-generation-probability nucleotide sequences to deal with suspected cross-contamination and a sequencing artifact. For each public chain, a later analysis derived a clonal expansion index from normalized ranks of inferred template counts within each repertoire. Generation probabilities in a later analysis came from a VDJ recombination model fitted to out-of-frame rearrangements, and those results were checked against IGoR. A later analysis scored TCR-TCR, TCR-HLA and TCR-CMV co-occurrence with hypergeometric tests, applying a repertoire-size bias correction to TCR pairs. A later analysis estimated false discovery rates by permuting HLA or CMV assignments 20 times. In a later analysis, co-occurring TCRs were grouped using DBSCAN, with TCRdist sequence similarity added in when clustering inside HLA-allele-positive subsets. Repertoires with fewer than 30,000 or more than 120,000 public chains were left out of co-occurrence clustering, as were five repertoires with anomalous nucleotide sharing. As stored in TCRdb, this immuneACCESS dataset retains in-frame rearrangements with V and J assigned. A fraction of the clones does not appear; measured against another copy, unresolved V genes explain less than half of the discrepancy, and the remainder lacks a known reason. V and J calls and clone size come straight from that table; D and trimming were deduced from the DNA. The sample table shows approximately 91,000 clones, and roughly 86% are seen once. The top ten clones comprise approximately 9.2% of the sample.

The TCR sequence derives from a man aged 25-45 years in good health and CMV-seropositive. The rearranged segments are TRBV7-2 and TRBJ2-2; tentative D gene TRBD2, with 6 bases matching. Sequenced material: PBMCs. The DNA is as follows: TGTGCCAGCAGCGCCCACGCGGGGATGAACACCGGGGAGCTGTTTTTT. This sequence encodes CASSAHAGMNTGELFF.